One sample yielded the 6 T cell receptor beta chains listed below, sequenced in a study of OX40 agonist ivuxolimab in advanced cancers. The method was the immunoSEQ multiplex PCR assay. As stored in TCRdb, this immuneACCESS dataset retains in-frame rearrangements with V and J assigned. A fraction of the clones does not appear; measured against another copy, unresolved V genes explain less than half of the discrepancy, and the remainder lacks a known reason. This sample comprises 60,000 to 75,000 clones, around 83% of them detected only once. 27% of the sample is in the top ten clones. The starting material was CD4+ or CD8+ T cells sorted from blood, obtained in a trial of the OX40 agonist ivuxolimab. Receptors originate from an adult with an advanced solid tumor such as melanoma, head and neck, liver or kidney cancer.

This clone was found once. The chain carries TRBV12-5 and TRBJ2-7; the match to TRBD2 covers 11 bases. Germline CDR1 reads LGHNT; CDR2 reads FRNRAP. V lost 5 bases and J lost 0; bases outside the gene matches: 9. The CDR3 loop spans 17 amino acids. CDR3 amino acids: CASGLTRLAGISYEQYF. The CDR3 DNA follows: TGTGCTAGTGGTCTCACCCGACTAGCGGGGATCTCCTACGAGCAGTACTTC.

This clone was seen once. The chain carries TRBV19 and TRBJ1-2; D unresolved. Trimming cost V 9 bases and J 2 bases, with 10 bases left between them. This CDR3 contains 12 residues. Germline V CDR1 and CDR2: LNHDA, SQIVND (reference sequence). The chain's CDR3 is CARKQSNYGYTF. DNA for the CDR3: TGTGCCAGGAAACAGAGCAACTATGGCTACACCTTC.

Here the CDR3 DNA reads TGTGCCAGCAGTTACGAGCGTTCACCCCTCCACTTT. Translating gives CASSYERSPLHF. The chain uses TRBV6-5 and TRBJ1-6, with D uncertain. Trimming removed 2 bases at V and 9 bases at J, with 5 bases between. The CDR3 is 12 residues long. CDR1 MNHEY and CDR2 SVGAGI come from the germline V gene.

The rearrangement links TRBV18 to TRBJ2-3, with D unresolved. The CDR3 is made up of 11 amino acids. V lost 10 bases and J 0 bases, leaving 5 bases between the germline ends. Looked up from germline, CDR1 is KGHSH and CDR2 is LQKENI. Written as DNA, the CDR3 is TGTGCCACGAGGAGCACAGATACGCAGTATTTT. Protein product: CATRSTDTQYF.

This chain connects TRBV4-3 to TRBJ1-4; D is ambiguous. Germline V gene data show CDR1 as LGHNA and CDR2 as YSLEER. Trimming took off 1 base at V and 2 bases at J, with 8 bases between the two ends. The length of the CDR3 is 15 residues. Here the CDR3 reads CASSQGGRTNEKLFF. Written as DNA, the CDR3 is TGCGCCAGCAGCCAAGGAGGAAGGACTAATGAAAAACTGTTTTTT.

This clone was seen just once. The CDR3 is CASSRGQGGSETQYF. DNA for the CDR3: TGTGCCAGCAGCCGAGGACAGGGAGGGTCAGAGACCCAGTACTTC. This chain links TRBV5-6 with TRBJ2-5, with D possibly matching TRBD1 (8 bases). The CDR3 has 15 residues. Germline CDR1 SGHDT, CDR2 YYEEEE. V dropped 4 bases and J dropped 4 bases, with 17 bases sitting between them.